The 4 T cell receptor beta chains below were found in one sample sequenced in a study of post-analysis software for immune sequencing data. Whole-study results and caveats: The five TRBV segments detected at higher frequency in patients than in controls included TRBV5-6, TRBV5-1 and TRBV20-1.

TCR beta cDNA libraries had unique molecular identifiers. From the PCR reads, TCRdb called clonotypes with MiXCR, one entry per CDR3 protein. Here the sample spans around 710,000 distinct CDR3 sequences, about 43% being singletons. No antigen has been identified for these receptors. Sequences were obtained from blood. Every receptor here comes from a girl under 18 with multiple sclerosis.

This chain uses TRBV7-2 with TRBJ2-7, with D possibly matching TRBD2 (6 bases). CDR1 SGHTA and CDR2 FQGNSA come from the germline V gene. V was trimmed by 6 bases and J by 6 bases, leaving 18 bases between them. This CDR3 spans 14 amino acids. This chain's CDR3 is CASSSAAGLGEQYF. The CDR3 DNA follows: TGTGCCAGCAGTTCTGCGGCGGGACTGGGCGAGCAGTACTTC.

The chain joins TRBV2 to TRBJ2-1; 7 nucleotides line up with TRBD1. Germline V gene sequence: CDR1 SNHLY, CDR2 FYNNEI. V shed 8 bases and J 6 bases; nucleotides not matched to a gene: 10. The CDR3 length is 14 residues. The CDR3 DNA is TGTGCCAGCTTCGGGGACAGAACTTTCAATGAGCAGTTCTTC. Translation: CASFGDRTFNEQFF.

The V call is TRBV7-9, the J call TRBJ1-2; a weak D match, TRBD1 (5 bases). Per germline, CDR1 SEHNR and CDR2 FQNEAQ (reference sequence). The CDR3 consists of 14 residues. With 2 bases removed from V and 2 bases from J, the gap between germline ends came to 9 bases. The CDR3 protein is CASSLHAGNYGYTF. The CDR3 DNA sequence: TGTGCCAGCAGCTTACACGCAGGGAACTATGGCTACACCTTC.

This clonotype was detected once. The rearrangement uses TRBV3-1 and TRBJ2-1; D gene unclear. This CDR3 has 15 amino acids. Trimming stripped 1 base from V and 0 bases from J, with 7 bases between. Germline CDR1 and CDR2: LGHDT and YNNKEL (reference sequence). The CDR3 protein is CASSQADVSYNEQFF. The CDR3 nucleotides are TGTGCCAGCAGCCAAGCGGACGTCTCCTACAATGAGCAGTTCTTC.